Sequencing of this T cell receptor beta chain was carried out in a study of cytomegalovirus exposure and HLA in healthy donors (dated by TCRdb to 2016 to 2017). As for the study more broadly: An earlier analysis of several hundred of the donors reported approximately 270 Gb of sequence data and 117 million unique TCR beta sequences from some 180 million T cells. Around 330 gigabases of sequencing data and approximately 91 million unique TCR sequences made up an early release that covered approximately 650 HLA-typed donors. Of the 300 to 500 genotyped donors, 65% to 90% were placed in the genetic ancestry cluster associated with self-reported Caucasian donors. The study aimed to test whether cataloging public T cell receptors could reveal signatures of past pathogen exposure. The study profiled the T cell repertoires of under 850 subjects by immunosequencing and related them to cytomegalovirus serostatus. Besides the first cohort of 666 subjects, a separate validation cohort made up of some 110 different subjects was used. To predict cytomegalovirus infection status, the study combined high-throughput TCR immunosequencing, statistical association of individual TCRs with disease status, and machine learning. A later analysis re-analyzed previously published TCR beta repertoires from roughly 600 donors and added high-resolution HLA genotyping to study TCR occurrence patterns. The later analysis used no new phenotypic data to find candidate immune exposures, relying instead on TCR beta sequences and their occurrence across donors. In an earlier analysis of about 590 of the donors, high-throughput TCR beta sequencing was used to judge whether each TCR beta V gene segment behaved as functional or pseudogenic. Donor age, sex, ethnicity and CMV serostatus were compiled alongside the repertoire data. Genome-wide SNP genotypes for about 65% of the roughly 670 donors were used in a later genetic analysis, which treated that subset as a discovery cohort. All discovery cohort repertoires had been generated on a single sequencing platform. Class I and class II HLA loci were covered by the typing at four-digit resolution. The number of typed donors differed by locus: roughly 620-640 for A, B, C, DRB1 and DQB1; 522 for DQA1; 606 for DPA1; and approximately 450 for DPB1. Because of strong linkage in the cohort, roughly five DR-DQ haplotypes were treated as single units for association and clustering. Across 398 genotyped donors of the cohort, an average of about 240,000 unique TCR beta nucleotide sequences per donor were sequenced, and roughly 17% of those sequences were non-productive.

Receptor libraries were prepared by the immunoSEQ multiplex PCR assay. A mixture of 60 forward primers for TCR Vbeta segments and 13 reverse primers for TCR Jbeta segments was used in the multiplex PCR. The CDR3 region of rearranged TCR beta genes was amplified from genomic DNA with a multiplex PCR assay. The Illumina HiSeq System was used to sequence the amplified TCR beta libraries as 87-base-pair reads. Turning to the authors' computational methods: A later analysis counted approximately 84 million unique TCR beta chains across the 650 to 800 repertoires, and some 11 million of these chains were shared by at least two donors. Raw reads were error-corrected and collapsed into unique sequences with a nearest-neighbor algorithm that merged closely related sequences to remove PCR and sequencing errors. To assign V, D and J gene segments, CDR3 sequences were aligned to IMGT reference sequences. For a sequence to be retained, a match of at least six nucleotides to both a V gene segment and a J gene segment was required. A rearrangement was called productive if the CDR3 had no stop codons and remained in frame with V and J, and every other rearrangement was called non-productive. Following IMGT convention, CDR3 was defined as the stretch from the second conserved V-encoded cysteine up to the conserved J-encoded phenylalanine. Sequences without an unambiguous match to a single V gene segment were excluded from the earlier analysis of about 630 of the donors. In an earlier analysis of around 590 of the donors, a V segment was called functional when productive rearrangements were above 56.7%, and segregating when the standard deviation between donors exceeded 5%. A statistical classification framework was built to diagnose cytomegalovirus status from the catalog of TCR beta chain sequences. In a later analysis, V and J genes were assigned by comparing TCR nucleotide sequences against IMGT/GENE-DB human TR gene sequences. In a later analysis, CDR3 sequences and most-parsimonious VDJ recombination scenarios were assigned using the TCRdist pipeline. In a later analysis, each TCR beta chain was defined by its CDR3 amino acid sequence together with its V-gene family, and reads lacking a unique V-gene family were excluded. As a way to deal with suspected cross-contamination and a sequencing artifact, a later analysis dropped 450 to 600 nucleotide sequences that were highly shared and had low generation probability. For each public chain, a later analysis derived a clonal expansion index from normalized ranks of inferred template counts within each repertoire. In a later analysis, generation probabilities were computed using a VDJ recombination model fitted to out-of-frame rearrangements, and the results were checked against IGoR. A later analysis scored TCR-TCR, TCR-HLA and TCR-CMV co-occurrence with hypergeometric tests, applying a repertoire-size bias correction to TCR pairs. A later analysis estimated false discovery rates by permuting HLA or CMV assignments 20 times. In a later analysis, co-occurring TCRs were grouped with DBSCAN, and TCRdist sequence similarity was added when clustering was performed within HLA-allele-positive subsets. Repertoires with fewer than 30,000 or more than 120,000 public chains were left out of co-occurrence clustering, as were a handful of repertoires with anomalous nucleotide sharing. The table was pulled from immuneACCESS by TCRdb, which kept in-frame rearrangements only. Such tables lose some clones; where checked, under half of the loss comes from unresolved V genes, and the rest has no known cause. Clonal size and the V and J genes are those of that table, whereas D and trimming came from the DNA. The sample table records some 120,000 clones; roughly 80% of these occur just once. The ten biggest clones cover approximately 4% of the sample.

What the research found in general, with its limitations: An earlier analysis of several hundred of the donors showed that most TCR beta V segments appeared in productive rearrangements either about 87% or about 30% of the time, which broadly matched IMGT annotations. A cluster of highly shared sequence variants was judged likely to be a technical artifact of the sequencing pipeline. A later analysis found that HLA-associated TCR beta chains were more clonally expanded and had lower generation probabilities than equally common non-associated chains. In a later analysis, most CMV-associated TCR beta chains were found to appear HLA-restricted, with HLA associations seemingly driven largely by CMV exposure. This cohort had only TCR beta chains sequenced, and the lack of alpha or paired-chain data limited which features could be detected. An association between a missense DCLRE1C variant and V-gene and J-gene trimming of TCR beta chains was found in a later genetic analysis and replicated in an independent cohort. A further reported finding was that TCR beta sequences accurately predicted the HLA-A and HLA-B alleles for most subjects in the first cohort. Most TCR sequences were observed very rarely across donors, whereas some public TCRs were present in many individuals. Compared with the roughly 670-donor mean, donors in an Asian-associated ancestry cluster had fewer N-insertions in productive TCRs, according to a later genetic analysis. According to a later analysis, parvovirus B19, influenza, CMV and Epstein-Barr virus appeared linked to several top co-occurrence clusters. When HLA alleles, especially DR and DQ, strongly co-occurred, TCR associations were difficult to assign to individual alleles. Some IMGT-functional V segments, including TRBV6-2 and TRBV6-3, could not be told apart with the 87-base-pair reads, so those segments were excluded. The only immune exposure information available for the cohort was CMV serostatus. Correlated functional status among segregating V segments might be attributable to linkage disequilibrium, but an unknown experimental factor could not be ruled out. A total of about 180 TCR beta chains were listed by the study as associated with cytomegalovirus. A later analysis associated approximately 17,000 TCR beta sequences with specific HLA alleles at a false discovery rate of 0.05. HLA typing was unavailable for some donors at each locus, so association tests used only the typed subset. In vitro tests confirmed that a few of the cytomegalovirus-associated TCR beta chains recognize cytomegalovirus antigens. The presence/absence analyses assumed that sequencing depth was roughly uniform across donors, and that assumption may not be true. The classifier was reported to diagnose cytomegalovirus status with high specificity and sensitivity in both the original cohort and the validation cohort. In a later analysis, the rate of TCR association differed among HLA loci, with DRB1 alleles having the most associated TCRs and HLA-C alleles having the fewest. It was suggested by the authors that the approach could potentially be generalized to other disease states and immunological phenotypes. Because counts were too low, some 16 rarely observed V segments, including chromosome 9 orphons, were excluded from the earlier analysis of fewer than 650 of the donors.

The cohort comprised some 730 healthy bone marrow donors. At the time of sampling, all cohort members were nominally healthy, though unrecorded immune exposures were likely present. The donor tested CMV seropositive, placing the donor among the 289 seropositive members of the cohort. A peripheral blood sample was provided by each donor, and peripheral blood mononuclear cells were used for TCR beta sequencing. Genomic DNA was extracted from the blood cell samples with the Qiagen DNeasy Blood Extraction Kit. Concerning this clone: Its antigen is not yet known. Per-nucleotide qualities are absent, and no much larger clonotype sits a single base away.

Counted from cysteine to phenylalanine, this CDR3 has 13 amino acids. Only the CDR3 part of the read is kept: 39 bases, read in frame from the first base. From a lookup of the germline V gene, CDR1 and CDR2 are SGDLS and YYNGEE. V loses 4 bases, J loses 4 bases, and the germline ends lie 9 bases apart. The chain joins TRBV9 to TRBJ2-1, with no reliable assignment of the D segment. This clonotype originated in a man younger than 35 in good health and CMV-seropositive. The sequenced material came from PBMCs. CDR3 region: CASSPPNYNEQFF. The nucleotide sequence is given as TGTGCCAGCAGCCCCCCAAATTACAATGAGCAGTTCTTC.